These T cell receptor beta chains were read from a single sample in a study of response to subunit inactivated influenza vaccine. TCRdb re-derived calls from the RT-PCR reads in MiXCR, one entry per CDR3 protein. The sample holds more than 150,000 distinct CDR3 sequences; approximately 8.7% are singletons and the top ten take 11%. The material sequenced was non-naive T cells sorted from PBMCs, taken on the day of vaccination. Receptor source: a man aged 45 to 65 who received an inactivated influenza vaccine. CDR3s include the opening cysteine and the closing phenylalanine or tryptophan. D genes are given only for firm matches. Only some rows state a clone size, as once, few, many or a class for expanded clones.

len	v_gene	d_gene	j_gene	abundance	CDR3aa	CDR3nt
15	TRBV5-5	TRBD1	TRBJ2-7	NA	CASSSTGTGVYEQYF	TGTGCCAGCAGCTCTACCGGGACAGGGGTGTACGAGCAGTACTTC
17	TRBV9	TRBD2	TRBJ2-2	many	CASSVVASGQNTGELFF	TGTGCCAGCAGCGTAGTGGCTAGCGGGCAGAACACCGGGGAGCTGTTTTTT
18	TRBV11-1	NA	TRBJ2-1	NA	CASSSLTGVRPKDNEQFF	TGTGCCAGCAGCTCCCTGACGGGGGTCAGACCGAAAGACAATGAGCAGTTCTTC
16	TRBV12-3/TRBV12-4	NA	TRBJ2-2	few	CASSPLWGMGTGELFF	TGTGCCAGCAGTCCCCTTTGGGGGATGGGAACCGGGGAGCTGTTTTTT
13	TRBV18	TRBD2	TRBJ2-3	NA	CASSVAGSDTQYF	TGTGCCAGCTCAGTAGCGGGATCAGATACGCAGTATTTT
13	TRBV6-2/TRBV6-3	NA	TRBJ2-5	NA	CASSQAGLKTQYF	TGTGCCAGCAGTCAGGCAGGTCTGAAGACCCAGTACTTC
13	TRBV7-8	NA	TRBJ2-7	NA	CASSHRFHYEQYF	TGTGCCAGCAGCCACAGATTTCACTACGAGCAGTACTTC
13	TRBV7-2	NA	TRBJ1-4	many	CASSIGGGEKLFF	TGTGCCAGCAGTATCGGGGGAGGGGAAAAACTGTTTTTT
13	TRBV6-1	NA	TRBJ1-1	NA	CASSHTGSTEAFF	TGTGCCAGCAGCCATACGGGCAGCACTGAAGCTTTCTTT
17	TRBV11-2	TRBD2	TRBJ2-1	few	CASSLDRGTSGYNEQFF	TGTGCCAGCAGCTTAGACCGCGGGACTAGCGGTTACAATGAGCAGTTCTTC